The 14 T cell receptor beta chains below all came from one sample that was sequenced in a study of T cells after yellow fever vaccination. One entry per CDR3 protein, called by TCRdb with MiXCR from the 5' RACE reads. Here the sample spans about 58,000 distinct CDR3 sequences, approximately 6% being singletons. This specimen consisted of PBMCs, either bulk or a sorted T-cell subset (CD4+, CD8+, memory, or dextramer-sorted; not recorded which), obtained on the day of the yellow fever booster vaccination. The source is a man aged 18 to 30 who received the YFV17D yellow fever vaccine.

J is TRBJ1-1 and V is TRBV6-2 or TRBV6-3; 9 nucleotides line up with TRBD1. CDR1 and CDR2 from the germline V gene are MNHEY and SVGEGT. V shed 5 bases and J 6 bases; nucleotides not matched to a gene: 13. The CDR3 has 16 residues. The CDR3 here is CASSHRDRDPHPEAFF. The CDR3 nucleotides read TGTGCCAGCAGTCACCGGGACAGGGACCCGCACCCTGAAGCTTTCTTT.

The CDR3 bases are TGTGCCAGCAAATATGGACAGGGTTTTGAACCCCTCCACTTT. It codes for CASKYGQGFEPLHF. The chain employs TRBV2 and TRBJ1-6; 8 bases fit TRBD1. Trimming took 7 bases from V and 12 from J; bases not matched to a gene: 11. Germline V gene data show CDR1 as SNHLY and CDR2 as FYNNEI. This CDR3 region has 14 residues.

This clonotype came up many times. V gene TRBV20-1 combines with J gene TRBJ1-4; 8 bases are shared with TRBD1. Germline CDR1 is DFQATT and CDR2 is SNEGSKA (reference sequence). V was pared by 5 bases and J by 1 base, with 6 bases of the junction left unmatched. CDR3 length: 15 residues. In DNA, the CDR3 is TGCAGTGCTGGACAGGGTTATGTAACTAATGAAAAACTGTTTTTT. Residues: CSAGQGYVTNEKLFF.

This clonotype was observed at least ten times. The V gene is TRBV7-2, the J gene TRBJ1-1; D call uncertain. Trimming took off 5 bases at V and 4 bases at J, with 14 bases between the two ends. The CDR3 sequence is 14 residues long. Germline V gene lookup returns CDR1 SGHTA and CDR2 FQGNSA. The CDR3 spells CASSPTSIGTEAFF. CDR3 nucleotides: TGTGCCAGCAGCCCAACCTCGATAGGCACTGAAGCTTTCTTT.

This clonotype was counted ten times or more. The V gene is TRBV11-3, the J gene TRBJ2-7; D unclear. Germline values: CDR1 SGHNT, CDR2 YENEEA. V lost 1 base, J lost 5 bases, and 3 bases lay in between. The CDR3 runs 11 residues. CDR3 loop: CASSLGDEQYF. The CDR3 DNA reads TGTGCCAGCAGCTTAGGAGACGAGCAGTACTTC.

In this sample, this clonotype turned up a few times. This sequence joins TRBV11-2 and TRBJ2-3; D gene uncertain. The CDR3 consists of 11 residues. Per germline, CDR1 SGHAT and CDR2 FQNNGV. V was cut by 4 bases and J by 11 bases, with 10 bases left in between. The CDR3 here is CASSSLSGQYF. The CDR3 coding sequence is TGTGCCAGCAGCTCCCTGTCGGGGCAGTATTTT.

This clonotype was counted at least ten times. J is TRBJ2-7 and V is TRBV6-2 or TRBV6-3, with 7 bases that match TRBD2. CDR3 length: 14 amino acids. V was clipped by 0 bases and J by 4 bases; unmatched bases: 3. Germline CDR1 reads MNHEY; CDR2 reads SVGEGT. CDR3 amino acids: CASSYSLARYEQYV. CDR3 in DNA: TGTGCCAGCAGTTACTCACTAGCGAGGTACGAGCAGTACGTC.

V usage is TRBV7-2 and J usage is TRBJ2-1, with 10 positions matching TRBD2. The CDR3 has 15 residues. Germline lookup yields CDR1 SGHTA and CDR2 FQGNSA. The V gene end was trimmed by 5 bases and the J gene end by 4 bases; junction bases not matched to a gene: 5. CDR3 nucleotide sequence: TGTGCCAGCAGCATAGATAGCGGGGGGTACAATGAGCAGTTCTTC. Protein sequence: CASSIDSGGYNEQFF.

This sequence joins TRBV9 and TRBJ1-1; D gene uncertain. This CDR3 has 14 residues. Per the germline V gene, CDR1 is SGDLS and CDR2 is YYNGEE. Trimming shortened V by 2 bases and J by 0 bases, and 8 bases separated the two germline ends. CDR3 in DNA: TGTGCCAGCAGCGTCTATGAGATGAACACTGAAGCTTTCTTT. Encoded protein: CASSVYEMNTEAFF.

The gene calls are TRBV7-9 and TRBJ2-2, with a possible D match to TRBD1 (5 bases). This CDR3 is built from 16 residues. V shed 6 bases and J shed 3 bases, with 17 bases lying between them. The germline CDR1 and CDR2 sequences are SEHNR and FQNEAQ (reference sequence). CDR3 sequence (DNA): TGTGCCAGCAGTCCCAGGGCTGTTTATTACACCGGGGAGCTGTTTTTT. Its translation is CASSPRAVYYTGELFF.

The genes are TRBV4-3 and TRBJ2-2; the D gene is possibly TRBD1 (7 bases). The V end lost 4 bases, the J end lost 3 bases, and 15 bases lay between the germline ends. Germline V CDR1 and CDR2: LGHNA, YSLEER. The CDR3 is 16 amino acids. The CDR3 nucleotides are TGCGCCAGCAGCCCGGAGGGGACAGCCTACACCGGGGAGCTGTTTTTT. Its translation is CASSPEGTAYTGELFF.

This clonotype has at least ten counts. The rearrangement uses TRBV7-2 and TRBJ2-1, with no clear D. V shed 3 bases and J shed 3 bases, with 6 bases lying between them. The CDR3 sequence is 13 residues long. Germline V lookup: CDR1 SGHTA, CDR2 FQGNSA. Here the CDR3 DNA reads TGTGCCAGCAGCTTCGAGAGCTACAATGAGCAGTTCTTC. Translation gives CASSFESYNEQFF.

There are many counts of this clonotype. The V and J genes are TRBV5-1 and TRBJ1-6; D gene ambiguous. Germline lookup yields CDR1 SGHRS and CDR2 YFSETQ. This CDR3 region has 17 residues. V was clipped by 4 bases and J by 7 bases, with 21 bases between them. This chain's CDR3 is CASSPNPWTDDNSPLHF. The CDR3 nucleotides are TGCGCCAGCAGCCCCAACCCATGGACGGATGACAATTCACCCCTCCACTTT.

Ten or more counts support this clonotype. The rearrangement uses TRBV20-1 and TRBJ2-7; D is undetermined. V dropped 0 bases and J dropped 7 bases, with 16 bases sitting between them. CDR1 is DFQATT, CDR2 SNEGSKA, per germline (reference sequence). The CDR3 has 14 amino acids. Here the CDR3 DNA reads TGCAGTGCTAGAGATCAAGTGGTTTGGGGAGAGCAGTACTTC. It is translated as CSARDQVVWGEQYF.